The 30 T cell receptor beta chains reported below all come from one sample, sequenced in a study of blood T cell repertoires in COVID-19 (dated by TCRdb to about 2020). The library was produced with the immunoSEQ multiplex PCR assay. TCRdb took this table from immuneACCESS and kept in-frame rearrangements with V and J called. Such tables lack part of the clones; where checked against another copy, unresolved V genes explain under half of the gap, and the rest is unexplained. In all, the sample holds about 120,000 clones, and about 83% of those were seen once. The biggest ten clones account for about 2% of the sample. Sequencing was done on a sample of peripheral blood. These receptors were collected from a woman in her fifties or sixties with acute or convalescent COVID-19.

The rearrangement links TRBV2 to TRBJ2-1; the match to TRBD2 covers 11 bases. Germline CDR1 is SNHLY and CDR2 is FYNNEI. This CDR3 contains 15 residues. The V gene end was trimmed by 6 bases and the J gene end by 8 bases; junction bases not matched to a gene: 9. The DNA of the CDR3 is TGTGCCAGCAGAGAGCTAGCGGGGGGTTTCGATGAGCAGTTCTTC. Its translation: CASRELAGGFDEQFF.

In the case of this clone: Other DNA sequences of this sample code for an identical CDR3. The chain joins TRBV11-3 to TRBJ2-2; D remains unclear. This CDR3 contains 12 residues. The V end was cut by 6 bases, the J end by 4 bases, with 6 bases between. Germline CDR1 SGHNT, CDR2 YENEEA. CDR3 in DNA: TGTGCCAGCAGTAGAGGCACCGGGGAGCTGTTTTTT. It codes for CASSRGTGELFF.

The chain carries TRBV7-2 and TRBJ2-7; 7 nucleotides match TRBD2. Germline assignment: CDR1 SGHTA and CDR2 FQGNSA. Unmatched junction bases numbered 4, after V lost 4 bases and J lost 4 bases. This CDR3 spans 13 amino acids. The CDR3 reads CASSSGGGYEQYF. The DNA for the CDR3 is TGTGCCAGCAGCTCGGGAGGTGGATACGAGCAGTACTTC.

The chain uses TRBV6-5 and TRBJ1-2, with 7 bases identical to TRBD1. Germline V CDR1 and CDR2: MNHEY, SVGAGI. The CDR3 spans 13 residues. With 4 bases clipped from V and 7 bases from J, the junction kept 6 bases outside the gene matches. The CDR3 reads CASSLLEGAGYTF. CDR3 in DNA: TGTGCCAGCAGTTTACTGGAGGGGGCTGGCTACACCTTC.

The gene calls are TRBV27 and TRBJ1-5, with a tentative D call TRBD1 (5 bases). The germline gives CDR1 MNHEY, CDR2 SMNVEV (reference sequence). V lost 5 bases to trimming and J lost 7 bases, with 15 bases between them. The CDR3 consists of 14 residues. CDR3 loop: CASSPRSGKQPQHF. In nucleotides, the CDR3 is TGTGCCAGCAGTCCCAGATCAGGGAAGCAGCCCCAGCATTTT.

Comment on this clone: The sample contains more than one DNA sequence encoding this CDR3. The CDR3: CAWSVGGNQPQHF. Here the CDR3 DNA reads TGTGCCTGGAGTGTGGGGGGAAATCAGCCCCAGCATTTT. The chain is built from TRBV30 and TRBJ1-5; possibly TRBD1 for D (5 bases). CDR1 is GTSNPN and CDR2 is SVGIG in the germline V gene (reference sequence). Trimming left V 0 bases short and J 4 bases short, with 7 bases between. CDR3 length: 13 amino acids.

This clone was observed a handful of times. V and J are TRBV5-8 and TRBJ2-1; D gene unclear. V shed 2 bases and J shed 9 bases, with 9 bases lying between them. The CDR3 sequence is 12 residues long. Germline CDR1 SGHTS, CDR2 YDEGEE. This chain's CDR3 is CASSFLVSEQFF. The CDR3, as DNA: TGTGCCAGCAGCTTCCTAGTGAGTGAGCAGTTCTTC.

This clone was recorded once. The chain recombines TRBV7-8 with TRBJ2-3; 14 nucleotides line up with TRBD2. Germline V gene lookup returns CDR1 SGHVS and CDR2 FQNEAQ. The V segment lost 5 bases and the J segment 0 bases; nucleotides outside the gene matches: 22. The CDR3 is 23 residues long. This chain's CDR3 is CASSRGTSGSLEFFFSSTDTQYF. CDR3 nucleotides: TGTGCCAGCAGCCGCGGGACTAGCGGGAGCCTCGAATTTTTTTTCTCGAGCACAGATACGCAGTATTTT.

V is TRBV6-4 and J is TRBJ2-3; TRBD2 is a possible D gene (6 bases). Between the trimmed V and J ends, which lost 4 bases and 0 bases, there was a span of 8 bases. Germline V CDR1 and CDR2: MRHNA, SNTAGT. The CDR3 consists of 14 residues. The CDR3 DNA sequence: TGTGCCAGCAGTGTCAGCGGGAGCACAGATACGCAGTATTTT. Translation gives CASSVSGSTDTQYF.

The rearrangement links TRBV5-1 to TRBJ1-1, with TRBD1 matching 10 bases. The CDR3 runs 16 residues. V trimming: 5 bases; J trimming: 0 bases; junction bases outside the gene matches: 7. Germline CDR1 is SGHRS and CDR2 is YFSETQ. CDR3 region: CASRQDRGRMNTEAFF. CDR3 nucleotides: TGCGCCAGCAGGCAAGACAGGGGGCGCATGAACACTGAAGCTTTCTTT.

The chain couples TRBV5-6 to TRBJ1-2, with D maybe TRBD1 (5 bases). Germline V lookup: CDR1 SGHDT, CDR2 YYEEEE. V lost 2 bases, J lost 2 bases, and 13 bases lay in between. CDR3 length: 15 amino acids. This CDR3 is CASSFMAGVNYGYTF. The CDR3, as DNA: TGTGCCAGCAGCTTCATGGCGGGGGTAAACTATGGCTACACCTTC.

V gene TRBV7-9 combines with J gene TRBJ2-5; 10 bases are a match to TRBD2. Looked up from germline, CDR1 is SEHNR and CDR2 is FQNEAQ (reference sequence). This CDR3 comprises 16 residues. Germline trimming cut 5 bases from V and 3 bases from J; bases unmatched to any gene: 9. Written as DNA, the CDR3 is TGTGCCAGCAGCCCAAGGGACCTAGCGGGAGAAGAGACCCAGTACTTC. Translating gives CASSPRDLAGEETQYF.

CDR3 sequence reads: CASSWGQGRRTEAFF. CDR3 bases: TGTGCCAGCAGCTGGGGACAGGGAAGAAGGACTGAAGCTTTCTTT. The chain combines TRBV5-5 with TRBJ1-1; 9 positions agree with TRBD1. Germline CDR1 is SGHKS and CDR2 is YYEKEE (reference sequence). After removal of 3 bases from V and 5 bases from J, the junction contained 8 bases not matched to a gene. CDR3 length: 15 amino acids.

A single count supports this clone. The CDR3 spells CASTDRWVGDEQYF. The CDR3 DNA is TGTGCCAGCACCGATAGGTGGGTCGGGGACGAGCAGTACTTC. The chain joins TRBV11-2 to TRBJ2-7; D possibly corresponds to TRBD2 (5 bases). Germline V CDR1 and CDR2: SGHAT, FQNNGV. The germline V and J ends were trimmed by 7 bases and 5 bases, with 18 bases remaining between them. The CDR3 has 14 amino acids.

The chain is built from TRBV7-9 and TRBJ1-6, with 8 bases that match TRBD1. V gave up 3 bases and J gave up 7 bases; unmatched junction bases: 2. Germline V lookup: CDR1 SEHNR, CDR2 FQNEAQ (reference sequence). The CDR3 is 14 amino acids. This CDR3 is CASSLTGENSPLHF. The CDR3 bases are TGTGCCAGCAGCTTGACAGGGGAAAATTCACCCCTCCACTTT.

This clone was seen a few times. J is TRBJ1-5 and V is TRBV9; 9 nucleotides align to TRBD1. Germline loops: CDR1 SGDLS, CDR2 YYNGEE. Trimming at V came to 5 bases and at J to 6 bases, leaving 6 bases not matched to a gene. The CDR3 has 14 amino acids. The CDR3 is CASSATGGSQPQHF. CDR3 in DNA: TGTGCCAGCAGTGCGACAGGGGGGAGTCAGCCCCAGCATTTT.

This sequence joins TRBV6-1 and TRBJ2-7, with a weak D call TRBD1 (6 bases). V was pared by 6 bases and J by 3 bases, with 15 bases between. The CDR3 length is 14 residues. CDR1 and CDR2 from the germline V gene are MNHNS and SASEGT. CDR3 protein: CASRGQTEIYEQYF. CDR3 coding DNA: TGTGCCAGCAGAGGACAGACTGAAATCTACGAGCAGTACTTC.

This clone showed up just a few times. The CDR3 nucleotides read TGTGCCAGCAGCTTAGCTCCAGGGGGCCATGGCTACACCTTC. Protein: CASSLAPGGHGYTF. The chain links TRBV7-2 to TRBJ1-2; TRBD1 matches 8 bases. Looked up from germline, CDR1 is SGHTA and CDR2 is FQGNSA. The CDR3 has 14 residues. With 0 bases clipped from V and 6 bases from J, the junction kept 3 bases outside the gene matches.

The chain carries TRBV6-5 and TRBJ1-2; 7 nucleotides match TRBD1. Germline V CDR1 and CDR2: MNHEY, SVGAGI. The CDR3 has 15 residues. J gave up 4 bases and V 4 bases, and 9 bases lay outside the gene matches. CDR3 protein: CASSSPGQTFYGYTF. The CDR3 DNA reads as TGTGCCAGCAGTTCGCCGGGACAGACCTTCTATGGCTACACCTTC.

The rearrangement uses TRBV5-8 and TRBJ2-3; D is unclear. V lost 5 bases to trimming and J lost 1 base, with 11 bases between them. Per the germline V gene, CDR1 is SGHTS and CDR2 is YDEGEE. The CDR3 has 14 amino acids. The CDR3: CASRQEFGTDTQYF. The CDR3 DNA reads as TGTGCCAGCAGGCAGGAATTTGGCACAGATACGCAGTATTTT.

This clone was recorded once. One junction end does not reproduce the germline sequence, and a read error may be involved. The CDR3 is CASSTGTGYIF. The CDR3, as DNA: TGTGCCAGCAGTACCGGGACAGGCTATATCTTC. This chain connects TRBV27 to TRBJ2-1; 8 bases are shared with TRBD1. CDR1 is MNHEY, CDR2 SMNVEV, per germline (reference sequence). CDR3 length: 11 amino acids.

The sample holds one count of this clone. The chain combines TRBV2 with TRBJ2-1; 8 positions match TRBD2. The CDR3 has 14 amino acids. Germline V gives CDR1 SNHLY, CDR2 FYNNEI. V shed 9 bases and J 7 bases; nucleotides not matched to a gene: 11. CDR3 bases: TGTGCCAGTAGAGAGGGACTAGGGGGTAATGAGCAGTTCTTC. Its translation is CASREGLGGNEQFF. The full variable domain, rest sourced from reference TRBV2 and TRBJ2-1, is EPEVTQTPSHQVTQMGQEVILRCVPISNHLYFYWYRQILGQKVEFLVSFYNNEISEKSEIFDDQFSVERPDGSNFTLKIRSTKLEDSAMYFCASREGLGGNEQFFGPGTRLTVL.

DNA of the CDR3: TGTGCCAGCAGCTTACGGGAGTCCGTCATGGGCGGGGGCTACACCTTC. Amino acid sequence: CASSLRESVMGGGYTF. This sequence joins TRBV7-2 and TRBJ1-2; D is uncertain. Germline V lookup: CDR1 SGHTA, CDR2 FQGNSA. Trimming removed 2 bases at V and 8 bases at J, with 21 bases between. The CDR3 is made up of 16 amino acids.

A note on this clone: The same CDR3 also results from other DNA sequences found in this sample. The chain links TRBV30 to TRBJ1-5, with D possibly being TRBD1 (5 bases). CDR1 and CDR2 from the germline V gene are GTSNPN and SVGIG (reference sequence). The germline V and J ends were trimmed by 1 base and 3 bases, with 7 bases remaining between them. The CDR3 has 13 amino acids. The CDR3 here is CAWSGGDNQPQHF. CDR3 DNA sequence: TGTGCCTGGAGTGGGGGCGACAATCAGCCCCAGCATTTT.

The CDR3 protein is CASSQTSGGHGGELFF. For the CDR3, the DNA is TGTGCCAGCAGCCAGACTAGCGGGGGGCACGGCGGGGAGCTGTTTTTT. The V and J genes are TRBV6-2 or TRBV6-3 and TRBJ2-2; the match to TRBD2 covers 13 bases. The CDR3 length is 16 residues. Trimming removed 6 bases from V and 7 bases from J; junction bases left unmatched: 8. Per the germline V gene, CDR1 is MNHEY and CDR2 is SVGEGT.

The V call is TRBV14, the J call TRBJ1-3; D gene unclear. CDR1 is SGHDN and CDR2 is FVKESK in the germline V gene. The CDR3 is 12 residues long. Trimming took 2 bases from V and 9 from J, leaving 8 bases between them. DNA of the CDR3: TGTGCCAGCAGCCAAAATACGCGCACCATATATTTT. It encodes CASSQNTRTIYF.

The chain joins TRBV29-1 to TRBJ1-2; D remains ambiguous. The CDR3 extends over 10 amino acids. The germline CDR1 and CDR2 sequences are SQVTM and ANQGSEA. V shed 7 bases and J shed 3 bases, with 6 bases lying between them. The CDR3 DNA reads TGCAGCGCCTACGACTATGGCTACACCTTC. Its translation is CSAYDYGYTF.

The gene calls are TRBV30 and TRBJ1-1; D is perhaps TRBD1 (6 bases). Deletions cut 1 base from V and 3 bases from J, with 18 bases between. CDR3 length: 16 residues. Germline CDR1 GTSNPN, CDR2 SVGIG (reference sequence). CDR3 sequence reads: CAWSARQAGRYTEAFF. The CDR3 region has the DNA TGTGCCTGGAGTGCCCGACAGGCTGGACGGTACACTGAAGCTTTCTTT.

A single count supports this clone. The chain links TRBV5-8 to TRBJ2-1; 16 bases line up with TRBD2. V shed 7 bases and J 4 bases; nucleotides not matched to a gene: 5. CDR1 and CDR2 (germline): SGHTS, YDEGEE. The length of the CDR3 is 16 residues. In DNA, the CDR3 is TGTGCCAGCGAAGGGACTAGCGGGGGGGAGTACAATGAGCAGTTCTTC. Its protein is CASEGTSGGEYNEQFF.

This sequence joins TRBV10-1 and TRBJ1-1; D is unresolved. Per germline, CDR1 WNHNN and CDR2 SYGVQD (reference sequence). CDR3 length equals 13 residues. Between the trimmed V and J ends, which lost 5 bases and 3 bases, there was a span of 10 bases. In DNA, the CDR3 is TGCGCCAGCAGTTCGGGATCCTACACTGAAGCTTTCTTT. This codes for CASSSGSYTEAFF.